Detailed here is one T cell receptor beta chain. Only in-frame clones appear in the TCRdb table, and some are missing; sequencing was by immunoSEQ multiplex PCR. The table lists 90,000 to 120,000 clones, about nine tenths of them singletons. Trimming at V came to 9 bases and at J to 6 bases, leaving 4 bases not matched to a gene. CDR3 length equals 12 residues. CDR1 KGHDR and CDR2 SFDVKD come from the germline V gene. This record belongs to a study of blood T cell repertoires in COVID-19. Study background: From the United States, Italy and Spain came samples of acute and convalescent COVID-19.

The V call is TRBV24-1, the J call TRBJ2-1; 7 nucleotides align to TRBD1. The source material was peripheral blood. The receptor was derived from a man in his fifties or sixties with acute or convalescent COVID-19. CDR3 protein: CATSGDSNEQFF. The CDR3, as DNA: TGTGCCACCTCCGGGGACAGCAATGAGCAGTTCTTC.